This T cell receptor (beta chain) was obtained from a study of T cells in Graves' hyperthyroidism and ophthalmopathy. Findings and caveats of the study: Onset of ophthalmopathy came a median roughly 6 months after the model predicted it. In simple terms, a model built on 13 V-J features told ophthalmopathy apart from stable hyperthyroidism. Most clonotypes expanded in thyroid above 0.001 were likewise present in blood.

Trimming cost V 3 bases and J 2 bases; bases outside gene matches: 3. The CDR3 runs to 14 residues. Germline-derived CDR1 and CDR2 are SEHNR and FQNEAQ (reference sequence). This clonotype occurred many times. As yet, its antigen is unknown. The investigators amplified TCR beta CDR3 regions from RNA transcripts. When the TCR CDR3 underwent first-round RT-PCR, the HTBI primer set was used. TCRdb re-derived calls from the multiplex PCR reads in MiXCR, one entry per CDR3 protein. The sample yields about 480,000 distinct CDR3 sequences, 24% seen once. It was 10 ml of fresh peripheral blood that supplied the PBMCs.

The TCR comes from a woman aged 30 to 39 with Graves' ophthalmopathy. Sequencing was done on a sample of blood. The chain couples TRBV7-9 to TRBJ2-7; 8 bases match TRBD1. In nucleotides, the CDR3 is TGTGCCAGCAGCTTTGAGACAGGGGCCTACGAGCAGTACTTC. As protein: CASSFETGAYEQYF.